The TCR beta chain described here comes from a study of T cells expressing NK-cell markers. Study in general: Eight donors were sequenced, of whom seven were HCMV-seropositive, while the remaining one was HCMV-seronegative. Study findings and constraints: Clarity on HCMV specificity was lacking for the expanded NKG2C+ T cell clones. Once again these clonotypes came out on top in the CD3+CD56-NKG2C+ fraction of a few donors.

For TCR beta, cDNA was produced by 5'RACE template switching with UMIs. TCRdb re-called the 5' RACE reads and shows each CDR3 protein once, DNA omitted. The data include a few hundred thousand distinct CDR3 sequences; the top ten clones carry about 3.6%. Of note for this clonotype: Antigen unknown.

This CDR3 region has 12 residues. CDR1 is SEHNR, CDR2 FQNEAQ, per germline (reference sequence). The sequence was collected from a man younger than 30 in good health. This chain joins TRBV7-9 and TRBJ1-1; TCRdb designates TRBD1, a call that cannot be tested without DNA. Sequenced input: blood T cells: a sorted CD56 or NKG2C T cell subset, CD4+ or CD8+ T cells, or bulk PBMC T cells (not recorded which). The CDR3 here is CASSPGTGEAFF.